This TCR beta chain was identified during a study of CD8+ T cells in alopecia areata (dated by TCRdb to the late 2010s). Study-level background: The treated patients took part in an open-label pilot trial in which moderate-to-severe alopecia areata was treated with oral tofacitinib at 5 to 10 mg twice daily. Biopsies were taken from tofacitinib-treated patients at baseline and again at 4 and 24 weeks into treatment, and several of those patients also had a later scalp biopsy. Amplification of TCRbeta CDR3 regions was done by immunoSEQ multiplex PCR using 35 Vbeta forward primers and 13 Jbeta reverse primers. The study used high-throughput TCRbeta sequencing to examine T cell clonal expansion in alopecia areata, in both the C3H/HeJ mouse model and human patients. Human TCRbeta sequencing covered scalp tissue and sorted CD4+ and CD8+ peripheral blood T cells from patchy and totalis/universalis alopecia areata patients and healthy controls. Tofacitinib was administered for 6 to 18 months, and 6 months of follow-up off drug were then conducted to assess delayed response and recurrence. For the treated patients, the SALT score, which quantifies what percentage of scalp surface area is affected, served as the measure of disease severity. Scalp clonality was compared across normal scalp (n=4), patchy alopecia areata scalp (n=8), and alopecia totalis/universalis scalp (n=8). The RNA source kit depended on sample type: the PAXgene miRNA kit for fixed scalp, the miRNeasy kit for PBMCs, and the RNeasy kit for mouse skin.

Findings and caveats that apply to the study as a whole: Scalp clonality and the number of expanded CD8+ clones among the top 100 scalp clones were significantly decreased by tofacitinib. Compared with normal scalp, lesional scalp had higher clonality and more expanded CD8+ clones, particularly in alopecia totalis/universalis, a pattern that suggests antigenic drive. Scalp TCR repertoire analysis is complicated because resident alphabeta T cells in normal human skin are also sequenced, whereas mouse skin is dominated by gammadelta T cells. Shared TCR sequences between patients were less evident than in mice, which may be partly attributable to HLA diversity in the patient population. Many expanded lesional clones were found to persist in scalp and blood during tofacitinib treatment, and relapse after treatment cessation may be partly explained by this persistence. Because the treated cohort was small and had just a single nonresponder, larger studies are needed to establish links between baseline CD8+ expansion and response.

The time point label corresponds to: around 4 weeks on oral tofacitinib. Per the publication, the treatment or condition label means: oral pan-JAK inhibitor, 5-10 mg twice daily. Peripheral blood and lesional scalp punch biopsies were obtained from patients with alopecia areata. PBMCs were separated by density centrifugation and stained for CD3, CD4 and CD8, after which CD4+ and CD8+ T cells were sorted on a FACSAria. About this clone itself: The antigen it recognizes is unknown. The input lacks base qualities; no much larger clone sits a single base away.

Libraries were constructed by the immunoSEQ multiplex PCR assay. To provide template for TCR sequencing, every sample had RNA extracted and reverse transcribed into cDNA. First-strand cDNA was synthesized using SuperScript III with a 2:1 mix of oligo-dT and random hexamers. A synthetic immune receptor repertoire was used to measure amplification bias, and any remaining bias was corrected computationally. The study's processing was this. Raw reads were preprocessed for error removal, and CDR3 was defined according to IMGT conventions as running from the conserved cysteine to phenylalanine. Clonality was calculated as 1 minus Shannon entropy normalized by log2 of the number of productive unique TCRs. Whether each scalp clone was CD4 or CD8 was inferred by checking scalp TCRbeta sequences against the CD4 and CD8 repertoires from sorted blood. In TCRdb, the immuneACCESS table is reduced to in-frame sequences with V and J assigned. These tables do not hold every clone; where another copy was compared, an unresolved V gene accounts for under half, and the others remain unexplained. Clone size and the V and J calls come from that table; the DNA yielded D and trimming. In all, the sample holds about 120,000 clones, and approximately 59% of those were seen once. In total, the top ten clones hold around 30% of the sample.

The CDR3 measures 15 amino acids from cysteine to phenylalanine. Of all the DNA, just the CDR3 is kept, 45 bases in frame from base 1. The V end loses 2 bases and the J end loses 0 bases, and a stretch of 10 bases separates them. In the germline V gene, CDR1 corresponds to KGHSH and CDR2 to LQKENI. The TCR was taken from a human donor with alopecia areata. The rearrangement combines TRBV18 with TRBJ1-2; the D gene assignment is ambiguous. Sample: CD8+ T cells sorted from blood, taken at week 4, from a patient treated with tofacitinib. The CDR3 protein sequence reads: CASSPEEGANYGYTF. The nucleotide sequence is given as TGTGCCAGCTCACCAGAGGAAGGCGCTAACTATGGCTACACCTTC.